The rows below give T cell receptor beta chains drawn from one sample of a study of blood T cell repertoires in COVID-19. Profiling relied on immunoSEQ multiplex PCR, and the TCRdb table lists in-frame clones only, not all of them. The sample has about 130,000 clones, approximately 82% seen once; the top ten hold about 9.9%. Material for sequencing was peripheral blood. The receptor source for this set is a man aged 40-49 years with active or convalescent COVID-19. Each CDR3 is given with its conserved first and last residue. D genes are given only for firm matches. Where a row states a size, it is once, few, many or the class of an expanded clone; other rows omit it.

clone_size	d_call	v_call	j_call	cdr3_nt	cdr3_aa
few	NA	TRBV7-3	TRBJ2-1	TGTGCCAGCAGCTCCCAGGGGTATGAGCAGTTCTTC	CASSSQGYEQFF
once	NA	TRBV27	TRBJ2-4	TGTGCCAGCAGTTCAGAAGCCAAAAACATTCAGTACTTC	CASSSEAKNIQYF
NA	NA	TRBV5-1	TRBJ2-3	TGCGCCAGCAGCTTGGCTTCCTTCGTCGGGAAACTCACAGATACGCAGTATTTT	CASSLASFVGKLTDTQYF
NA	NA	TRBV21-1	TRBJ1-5	TGTGCCAGCAGCAAAACTTCAAGGGGGCGGGACGAAGATCAGCCCCAGCATTTT	CASSKTSRGRDEDQPQHF
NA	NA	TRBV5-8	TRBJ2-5	TGTGCCAGCCCCCCGTGGGGGGAAGAGACCCAGTACTTC	CASPPWGEETQYF
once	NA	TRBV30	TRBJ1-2	TGTGCCTGGAGTGATAGAGGCCGCGGGCATGGCTACACCTTC	CAWSDRGRGHGYTF
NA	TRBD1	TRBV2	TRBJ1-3	TGTGCCAGCCTACAGGGGGGCTCTGGAAACACCATATATTTT	CASLQGGSGNTIYF
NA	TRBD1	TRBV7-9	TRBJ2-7	TGTGCCAGCAGCGCCCGGGACAGGGTCCCCTACGAGCAGTACTTC	CASSARDRVPYEQYF
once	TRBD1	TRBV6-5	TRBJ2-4	TGTGCCAGCAGCTTCGGACAGGCAAACATTCAGTACTTC	CASSFGQANIQYF
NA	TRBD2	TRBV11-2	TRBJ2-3	TGTGCCAGCAGCCCCATCCGCGGGGCTAGCGGGGGGGCCCCAGATACGCAGTATTTT	CASSPIRGASGGAPDTQYF
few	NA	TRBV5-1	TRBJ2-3	TGCGCCAGCAGCCCGGCCGGGCAGGGAGATACGCAGTATTTT	CASSPAGQGDTQYF
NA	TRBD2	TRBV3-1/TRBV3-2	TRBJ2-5	TGTGCCAGCAGCCAAGGGTCGGGACTACAAGAGACCCAGTACTTC	CASSQGSGLQETQYF
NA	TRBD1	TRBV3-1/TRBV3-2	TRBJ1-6	TGTGCCAGCAGCCAAGGTGTTTCAGGGGGCAATTCACCCCTCCACTTT	CASSQGVSGGNSPLHF
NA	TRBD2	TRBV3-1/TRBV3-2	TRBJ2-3	TGTGCCAGCAGCCTAGCGGGGGGGTCGACAGATACGCAGTATTTT	CASSLAGGSTDTQYF
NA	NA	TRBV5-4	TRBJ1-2	TGTGCCAGCAAGTCAGGGGAGGGCTACACCTTC	CASKSGEGYTF
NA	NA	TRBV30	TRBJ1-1	TGTGCCCGGAACAGGGAAGGGGAGAACACTGAAGCTTTCTTT	CARNREGENTEAFF
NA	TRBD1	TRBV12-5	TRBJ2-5	TGTGCTAGTGGTGCTGGGACAGGGTTAGAGACCCAGTACTTC	CASGAGTGLETQYF
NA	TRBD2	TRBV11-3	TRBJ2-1	TGTGCCAGCAGCTTAGAAGGGACTAGTTCAAGTGAGCAGTTCTTC	CASSLEGTSSSEQFF
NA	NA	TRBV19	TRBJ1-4	TGTGCCAGTAGTATTCTAGCGAATGAAAAACTGTTTTTT	CASSILANEKLFF
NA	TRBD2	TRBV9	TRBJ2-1	TGTGCCAGCAGTCCTGGACTAGCGGGGATCTACAATGAGCAGTTCTTC	CASSPGLAGIYNEQFF
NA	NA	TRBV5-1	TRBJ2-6	TGCGCCAGCAGCGATCAGGGGTCTGGGGCCAACGTCCTGACTTTC	CASSDQGSGANVLTF
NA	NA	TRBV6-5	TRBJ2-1	TGTGCCAGCAGGCCCCAGAGGAATGAGCAGTTCTTC	CASRPQRNEQFF
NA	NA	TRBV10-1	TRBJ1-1	TGCGCCAGCAGTGTCTTTGCGGGGGAGAGGACTGAAGCTTTCTTT	CASSVFAGERTEAFF
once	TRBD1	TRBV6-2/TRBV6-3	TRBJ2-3	TGTGCCAGCAGCCCCGGGTGGGGGACAGCACACACAGATACGCAGTATTTT	CASSPGWGTAHTDTQYF
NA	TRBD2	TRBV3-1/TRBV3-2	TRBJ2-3	TGTGCCAGCAGCCAAGCGCTAGCGGGGGGGACAGATACGCAGTATTTT	CASSQALAGGTDTQYF
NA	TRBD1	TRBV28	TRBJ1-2	TGTGCCAGCACTACCTCCCCCCCGGGACAGGGGAGAGATGGCTACACCTTC	CASTTSPPGQGRDGYTF
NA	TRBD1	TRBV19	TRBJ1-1	TGTGCCACCGCGGGACAGGGTGTGAACACTGAAGCTTTCTTT	CATAGQGVNTEAFF
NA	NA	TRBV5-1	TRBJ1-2	TGCGCCAGCAGGCAGGGGAACTATGGCTACACCTTC	CASRQGNYGYTF
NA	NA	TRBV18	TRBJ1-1	TGTGCCAGCTCACCACAAGGGGGGGTGAACACTGAAGCTTTCTTT	CASSPQGGVNTEAFF